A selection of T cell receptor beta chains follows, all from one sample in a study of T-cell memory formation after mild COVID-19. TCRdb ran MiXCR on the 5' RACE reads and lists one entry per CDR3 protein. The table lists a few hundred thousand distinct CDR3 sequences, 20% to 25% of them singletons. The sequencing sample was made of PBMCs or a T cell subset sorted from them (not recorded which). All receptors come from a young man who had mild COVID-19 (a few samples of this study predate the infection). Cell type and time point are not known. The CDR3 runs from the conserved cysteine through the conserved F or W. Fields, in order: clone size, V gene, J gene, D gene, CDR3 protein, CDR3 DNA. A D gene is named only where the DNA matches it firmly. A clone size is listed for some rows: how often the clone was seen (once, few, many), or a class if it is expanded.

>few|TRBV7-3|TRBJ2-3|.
CASSLTGGGPRDTQYF
TGTGCCAGCAGCTTAACTGGCGGGGGCCCCAGGGATACGCAGTATTTT
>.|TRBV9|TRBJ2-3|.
CASSVEGRPDTQYF
TGTGCCAGCAGCGTAGAGGGGCGTCCAGATACGCAGTATTTT
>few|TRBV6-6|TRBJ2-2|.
CASIRLGRGTGELFF
TGTGCCAGCATAAGGCTTGGGAGAGGAACCGGGGAGCTGTTTTTT
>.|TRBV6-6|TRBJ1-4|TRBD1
CASSTGTGREKLFF
TGTGCCAGCAGTACAGGGACAGGGCGTGAAAAACTGTTTTTT
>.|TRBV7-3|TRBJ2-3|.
CASSLRVRGRSDTQYF
TGTGCCAGCAGCTTACGTGTAAGGGGCCGGTCAGATACGCAGTATTTT
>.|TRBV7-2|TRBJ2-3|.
CASSHLTDTQYF
TGTGCCAGCAGCCATCTCACAGATACGCAGTATTTT
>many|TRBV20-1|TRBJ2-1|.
CSAAGEGDEQFF
TGCAGTGCTGCCGGAGAGGGTGATGAGCAGTTCTTC
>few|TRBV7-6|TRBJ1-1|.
CASSLVASEAFF
TGTGCCAGCAGCTTAGTCGCCAGTGAAGCTTTCTTT
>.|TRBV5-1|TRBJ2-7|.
CASSLFGGVFSYEQYF
TGCGCCAGCAGCTTGTTCGGCGGGGTTTTCTCCTACGAGCAGTACTTC
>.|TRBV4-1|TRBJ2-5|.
CASSQDRTVQETQYF
TGCGCCAGCAGCCAAGATCGAACAGTCCAAGAGACCCAGTACTTC
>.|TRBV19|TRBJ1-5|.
CASSIVVNQPQHF
TGTGCCAGTAGTATAGTCGTCAATCAGCCCCAGCATTTT
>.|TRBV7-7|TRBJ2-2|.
CASSAGRASRPGELFF
TGTGCTAGCAGCGCCGGACGAGCCAGTCGCCCCGGGGAGCTGTTTTTT
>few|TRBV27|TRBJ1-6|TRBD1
CASRSREGALNSPLHF
TGTGCCAGCAGATCTCGTGAGGGGGCGCTTAATTCACCCCTCCACTTT
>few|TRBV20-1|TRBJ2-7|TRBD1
CSADRTGNEQYF
TGCAGTGCGGATCGGACAGGGAACGAGCAGTACTTC
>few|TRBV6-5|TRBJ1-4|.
CASSYRGNIATNEKLFF
TGTGCCAGCAGTTACAGAGGGAATATAGCAACTAATGAAAAACTGTTTTTT
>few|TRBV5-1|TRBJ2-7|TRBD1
CASSLAGDSYEQYF
TGCGCCAGCAGCTTGGCTGGGGACAGCTACGAGCAGTACTTC
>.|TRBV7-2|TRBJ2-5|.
CASSLASGIGQETQYF
TGTGCCAGCAGCTTAGCTTCCGGTATCGGCCAAGAGACCCAGTACTTC
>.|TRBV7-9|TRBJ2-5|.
CASTGPGPRYF
TGTGCCAGCACCGGACCGGGACCCCGATACTTC
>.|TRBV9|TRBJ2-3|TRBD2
CASSIYSGGASTDTQYF
TGTGCCAGCAGCATATACAGCGGGGGAGCCAGCACAGATACGCAGTATTTT
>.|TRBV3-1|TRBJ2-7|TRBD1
CASSDRWQGEYEQYF
TGTGCCAGCAGCGACAGGTGGCAGGGGGAGTACGAGCAGTACTTC
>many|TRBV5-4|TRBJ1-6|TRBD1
CASSLNRGAKPLHF
TGTGCCAGCAGCTTGAACAGGGGCGCGAAACCCCTCCACTTT
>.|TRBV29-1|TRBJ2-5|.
CSVDFVGQETQYF
TGCAGCGTTGATTTTGTGGGCCAAGAGACCCAGTACTTC
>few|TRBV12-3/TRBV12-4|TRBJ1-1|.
CASSLIPTVNTEAFF
TGTGCCAGCAGTTTAATCCCGACCGTGAACACTGAAGCTTTCTTT
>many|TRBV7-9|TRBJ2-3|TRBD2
CASSAFRAGVLDTQYF
TGTGCCAGCAGCGCCTTTCGAGCGGGGGTCTTGGATACGCAGTATTTT
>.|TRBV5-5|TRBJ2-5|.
CASSFNVGQETQYF
TGTGCCAGCAGCTTCAACGTCGGGCAAGAGACCCAGTACTTC
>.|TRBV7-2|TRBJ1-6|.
CASSLIGLRGNSPLHF
TGTGCCAGCAGCTTAATAGGTTTGAGGGGGAATTCACCCCTCCACTTT
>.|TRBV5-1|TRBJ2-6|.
CASSLGDSTGANVLTF
TGCGCCAGCAGCTTGGGCGATAGCACTGGGGCCAACGTCCTGACTTTC
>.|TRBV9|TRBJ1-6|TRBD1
CASSVWDRHNSPLHF
TGTGCCAGCAGCGTATGGGACAGGCATAATTCACCCCTCCACTTT
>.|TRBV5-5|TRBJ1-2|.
CASNDGFYGYTF
TGTGCCAGCAACGATGGTTTTTATGGCTACACCTTC
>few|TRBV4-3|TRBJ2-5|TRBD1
CASSQETGTGGETQYF
TGCGCCAGCAGCCAAGAAACCGGGACAGGGGGAGAGACCCAGTACTTC
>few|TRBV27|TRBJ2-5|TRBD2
CASRVAGGRETQYF
TGTGCCTCACGGGTGGCGGGGGGGCGAGAGACCCAGTACTTC
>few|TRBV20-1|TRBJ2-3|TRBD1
CSAAGGRADTQYF
TGCAGTGCTGCAGGGGGCAGGGCAGATACGCAGTATTTT
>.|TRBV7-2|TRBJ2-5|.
CASSLVRRQETQYF
TGTGCCAGCAGCTTAGTAAGGAGGCAAGAGACCCAGTACTTC
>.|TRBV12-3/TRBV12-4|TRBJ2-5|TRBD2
CASSLAGGPSETQYF
TGTGCCAGCAGTTTGGCGGGGGGGCCGTCAGAGACCCAGTACTTC
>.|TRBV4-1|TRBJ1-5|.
CASSPRGGVGGQPQHF
TGCGCCAGCAGCCCCCGGGGGGGAGTGGGCGGTCAGCCCCAGCATTTT
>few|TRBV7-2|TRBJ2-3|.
CASRRGWAVTDTQYF
TGTGCCAGCAGACGGGGGTGGGCGGTCACAGATACGCAGTATTTT
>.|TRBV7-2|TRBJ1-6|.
CASSPMPASNSPLHF
TGTGCCAGCAGCCCAATGCCAGCTTCGAATTCACCCCTCCACTTT
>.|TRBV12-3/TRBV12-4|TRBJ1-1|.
CASSLYKGLTEAFF
TGTGCCAGCAGTTTATATAAGGGGCTCACTGAAGCTTTCTTT
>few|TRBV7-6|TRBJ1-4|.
CASSLLNPGPGRAATNEKLFF
TGTGCCAGCAGCTTACTCAATCCGGGACCGGGCAGAGCTGCAACTAATGAAAAACTGTTTTTT
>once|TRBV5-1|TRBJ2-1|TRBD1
CASSWGQGGGNEQFF
TGCGCCAGCAGCTGGGGACAGGGCGGGGGCAATGAGCAGTTCTTC
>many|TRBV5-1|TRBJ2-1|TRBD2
CASSLLGGVHNEQFF
TGCGCCAGCAGCCTTCTGGGGGGGGTCCACAATGAGCAGTTCTTC
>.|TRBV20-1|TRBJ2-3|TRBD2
CSARGRLAGGEDTQYF
TGCAGTGCTAGAGGTCGACTAGCGGGGGGAGAGGATACGCAGTATTTT
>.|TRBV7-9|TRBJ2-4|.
CASSLNPGTAKNIQYF
TGTGCCAGCAGCTTAAATCCAGGGACCGCCAAAAACATTCAGTACTTC
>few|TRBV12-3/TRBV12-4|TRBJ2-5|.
CASSYRVGTTQETQYF
TGTGCCAGCAGTTATAGGGTAGGAACTACTCAAGAGACCCAGTACTTC
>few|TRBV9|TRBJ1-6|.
CASSVAPTTSYNSPLHF
TGTGCCAGCAGCGTAGCCCCGACGACCTCCTATAATTCACCCCTCCACTTT
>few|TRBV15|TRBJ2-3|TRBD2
CAISPSGGATDTQYF
TGTGCCATCTCCCCAAGCGGGGGGGCAACAGATACGCAGTATTTT
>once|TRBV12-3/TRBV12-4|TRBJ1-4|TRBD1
CASSFTGGEEKLFF
TGTGCCAGCAGTTTCACAGGGGGGGAAGAAAAACTGTTTTTT
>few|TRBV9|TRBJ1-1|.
CASSVAGDGSTEAFF
TGTGCCAGCAGCGTAGCTGGGGACGGTTCCACTGAAGCTTTCTTT
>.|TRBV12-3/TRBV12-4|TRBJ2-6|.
CASSAWANVLTF
TGTGCCAGCAGTGCCTGGGCCAACGTCCTGACTTTC
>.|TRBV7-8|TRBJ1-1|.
CASSLHWGFNEAFF
TGTGCCAGCAGCTTACACTGGGGATTTAATGAAGCTTTCTTT